These T cell receptor beta chains were read from a single sample in a study of shared clonotypes between healthy human individuals. The data were produced by immunoSEQ multiplex PCR, yet TCRdb's version contains in-frame clones alone and is incomplete. Of roughly 850,000 clones detected, 90% to 97% appear once; the ten largest clones hold under 0.25%. Sequenced sample: naive CD8+ T cells sorted from blood. These TCRs come from a young man in good health. Both conserved end residues are trimmed from each CDR3. D genes are given only for firm matches.

cdr3_aa: ASSPGPGDTQY; j_call: TRBJ2-3; d_call: -; v_call: TRBV7-2
cdr3_aa: ASSLGGKLF; j_call: TRBJ2-2; d_call: TRBD2; v_call: TRBV7-7
cdr3_aa: ASSPSEISGNEQF; j_call: TRBJ2-1; d_call: -; v_call: TRBV7-9
cdr3_aa: ASSLGQGTYEQY; j_call: TRBJ2-7; d_call: TRBD1; v_call: TRBV6-5
cdr3_aa: ASSSRRDRFYNEQF; j_call: TRBJ2-1; d_call: TRBD1; v_call: TRBV28
cdr3_aa: ASSSTSGLGF; j_call: TRBJ2-1; d_call: TRBD2; v_call: TRBV7-2
cdr3_aa: ASSILGQGHEQY; j_call: TRBJ2-7; d_call: TRBD1; v_call: TRBV27
cdr3_aa: ASSFFLQGQETQY; j_call: TRBJ2-5; d_call: -; v_call: TRBV7-8
cdr3_aa: ASSQGVGGTDTQY; j_call: TRBJ2-3; d_call: TRBD1; v_call: TRBV2
cdr3_aa: ASSLDRAGLLDEQF; j_call: TRBJ2-1; d_call: TRBD1; v_call: TRBV7-9
cdr3_aa: ASSQERGQPYNEQF; j_call: TRBJ2-1; d_call: TRBD1; v_call: TRBV4-1
cdr3_aa: ASSGGTGPFYEQY; j_call: TRBJ2-7; d_call: TRBD1; v_call: TRBV5-1
cdr3_aa: AIRGGDQETQY; j_call: TRBJ2-5; d_call: -; v_call: TRBV10-3
cdr3_aa: ASSKGTRVGLGQY; j_call: TRBJ2-7; d_call: -; v_call: TRBV27